This TCR beta chain emerged from a study of blood T cell dynamics during melanoma immunotherapy. As for the study in general: Metastatic melanoma patients received first-line pembrolizumab or nivolumab plus ipilimumab. Overall study results and limits: Unlike progressors, later disease-control patients had W3 repertoires gaining clonality or diversity.

As concerns this clone: Its antigen is currently unknown.

Germline lookup yields CDR1 LNHDA and CDR2 SQIVND (reference sequence). CDR3 length: 16 amino acids. The time point was: pre-treatment baseline. One draw preceded checkpoint blockade; another followed its first cycle at week 3. DNA loading was fixed at 350 ng for all bulk PBMC samples. Repertoires were generated with immunoSEQ multiplex PCR, while TCRdb's copy carries only in-frame clones and drops some. The sample carries 15,000 to 20,000 clones, about 89% recorded once. The source is a human donor with melanoma. Sequenced here: blood, sampled from a patient treated with checkpoint blockade. This chain joins TRBV19 and TRBJ2-5, with D possibly TRBD1 on 6 matching bases. The J call may be in error: the DNA end matches TRBJ2-7 better. The CDR3 here is CASSMGSGRGVYEQYF. As DNA, the CDR3 is TGTGCCAGTAGTATGGGTTCGGGCAGGGGCGTATACGAGCAGTACTTC.